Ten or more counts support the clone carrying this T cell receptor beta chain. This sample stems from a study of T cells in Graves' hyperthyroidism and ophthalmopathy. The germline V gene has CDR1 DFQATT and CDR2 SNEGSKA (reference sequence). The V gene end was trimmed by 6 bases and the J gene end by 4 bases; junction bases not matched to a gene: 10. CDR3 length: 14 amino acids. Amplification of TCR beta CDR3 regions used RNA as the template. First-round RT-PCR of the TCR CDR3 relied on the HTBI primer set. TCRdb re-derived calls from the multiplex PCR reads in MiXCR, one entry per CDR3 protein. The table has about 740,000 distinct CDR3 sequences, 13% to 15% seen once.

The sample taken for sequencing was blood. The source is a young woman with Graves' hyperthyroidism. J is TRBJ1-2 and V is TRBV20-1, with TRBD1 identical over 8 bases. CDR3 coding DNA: TGCAGTGCAAAGGCCCTGGACAGGGCCTATGGCTACACCTTC. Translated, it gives CSAKALDRAYGYTF.